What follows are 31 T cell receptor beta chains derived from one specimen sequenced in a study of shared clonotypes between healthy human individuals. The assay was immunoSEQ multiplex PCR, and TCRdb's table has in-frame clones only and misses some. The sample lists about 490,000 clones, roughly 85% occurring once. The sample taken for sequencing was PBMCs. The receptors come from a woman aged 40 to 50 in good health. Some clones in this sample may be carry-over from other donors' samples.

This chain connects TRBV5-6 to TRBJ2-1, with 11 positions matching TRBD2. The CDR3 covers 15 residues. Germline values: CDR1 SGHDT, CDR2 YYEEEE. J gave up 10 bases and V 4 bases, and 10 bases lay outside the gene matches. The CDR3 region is CASSSRLAGLMEQFF. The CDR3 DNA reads TGTGCCAGCAGCAGTAGACTAGCGGGGCTGATGGAGCAGTTCTTC.

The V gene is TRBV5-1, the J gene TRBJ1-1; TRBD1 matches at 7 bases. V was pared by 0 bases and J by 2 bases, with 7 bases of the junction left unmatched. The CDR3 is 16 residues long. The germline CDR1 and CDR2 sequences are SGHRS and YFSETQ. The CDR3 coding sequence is TGCGCCAGCAGCTTGGGTCCAGGGGGTACAAACACTGAAGCTTTCTTT. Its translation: CASSLGPGGTNTEAFF.

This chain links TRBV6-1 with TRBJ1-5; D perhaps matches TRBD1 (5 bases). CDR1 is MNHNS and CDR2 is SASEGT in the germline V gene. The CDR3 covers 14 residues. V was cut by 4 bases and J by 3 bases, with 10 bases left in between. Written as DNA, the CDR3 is TGTGCCAGCAGTGTTGGGACGGCCAATCAGCCCCAGCATTTT. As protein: CASSVGTANQPQHF.

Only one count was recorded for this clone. This CDR3 is CSVHPGLETQYF. The CDR3 DNA follows: TGCAGCGTTCATCCGGGGCTGGAGACCCAGTACTTC. This sequence joins TRBV29-1 and TRBJ2-5; possibly TRBD1 or TRBD2 for D (5 bases each). V shed 5 bases and J shed 5 bases, with 12 bases lying between them. The CDR3 spans 12 residues. Germline V gene lookup returns CDR1 SQVTM and CDR2 ANQGSEA. Full variable domain (outside the CDR3, taken from reference TRBV29-1 and TRBJ2-5): SAVISQKPSRDICQRGTSLTIQCQVDSQVTMMFWYRQQPGQSLTLIATANQGSEATYESGFVIDKFPISRPNLTFSTLTVSNMSPEDSSIYLCSVHPGLETQYFGPGTRLLVL.

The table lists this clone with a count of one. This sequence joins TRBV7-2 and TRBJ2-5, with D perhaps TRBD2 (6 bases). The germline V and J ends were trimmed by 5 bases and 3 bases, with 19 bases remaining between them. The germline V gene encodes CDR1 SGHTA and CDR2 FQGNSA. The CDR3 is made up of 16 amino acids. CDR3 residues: CASSPVWTGREETQYF. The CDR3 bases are TGTGCCAGCAGCCCGGTTTGGACCGGGAGAGAAGAGACCCAGTACTTC. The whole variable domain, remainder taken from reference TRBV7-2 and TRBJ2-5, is GAGVSQSPSNKVTEKGKDVELRCDPISGHTALYWYRQSLGQGLEFLIYFQGNSAPDKSGLPSDRFSAERTGGSVSTLTIQRTQQEDSAVYLCASSPVWTGREETQYFGPGTRLLVL.

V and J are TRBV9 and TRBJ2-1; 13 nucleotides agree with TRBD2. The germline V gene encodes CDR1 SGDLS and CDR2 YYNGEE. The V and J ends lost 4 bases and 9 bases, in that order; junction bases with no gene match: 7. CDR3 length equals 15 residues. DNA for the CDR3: TGTGCCAGCAGCCCAGGACTAGCGGGAGCGGGTGAGCAGTTCTTC. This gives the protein CASSPGLAGAGEQFF.

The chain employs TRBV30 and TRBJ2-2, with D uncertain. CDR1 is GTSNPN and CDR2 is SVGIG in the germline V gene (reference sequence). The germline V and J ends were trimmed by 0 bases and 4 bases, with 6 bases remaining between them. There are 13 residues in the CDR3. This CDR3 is CAWSVLATGELFF. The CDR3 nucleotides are TGTGCCTGGAGTGTACTTGCCACCGGGGAGCTGTTTTTT.

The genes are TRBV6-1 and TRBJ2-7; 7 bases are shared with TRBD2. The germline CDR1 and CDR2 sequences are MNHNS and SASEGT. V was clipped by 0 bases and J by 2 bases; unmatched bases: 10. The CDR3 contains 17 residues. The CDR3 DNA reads TGTGCCAGCAGTGAAGCGGGAGGGATGAACTCCCCCTACGAGCAGTACTTC. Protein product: CASSEAGGMNSPYEQYF.

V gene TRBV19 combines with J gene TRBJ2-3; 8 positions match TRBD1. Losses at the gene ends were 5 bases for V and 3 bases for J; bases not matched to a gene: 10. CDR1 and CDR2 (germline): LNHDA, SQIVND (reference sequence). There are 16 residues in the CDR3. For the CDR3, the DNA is TGTGCCAGTAGTGGCAGGACAGGGCTCGGAACAGATACGCAGTATTTT. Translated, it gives CASSGRTGLGTDTQYF.

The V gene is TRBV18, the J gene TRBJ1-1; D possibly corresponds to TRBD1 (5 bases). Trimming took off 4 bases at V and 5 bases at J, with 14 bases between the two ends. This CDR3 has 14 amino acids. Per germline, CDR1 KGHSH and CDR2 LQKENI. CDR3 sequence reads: CASSQGTDQTEAFF. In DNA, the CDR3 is TGTGCCAGCTCACAAGGGACTGACCAAACTGAAGCTTTCTTT.

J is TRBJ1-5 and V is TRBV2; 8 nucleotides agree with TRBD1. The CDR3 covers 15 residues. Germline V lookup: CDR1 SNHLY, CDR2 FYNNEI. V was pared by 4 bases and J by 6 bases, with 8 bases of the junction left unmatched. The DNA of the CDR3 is TGTGCCAGCAGTGCGGACAGGGAAGGGGCTCAGCCCCAGCATTTT. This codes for CASSADREGAQPQHF.

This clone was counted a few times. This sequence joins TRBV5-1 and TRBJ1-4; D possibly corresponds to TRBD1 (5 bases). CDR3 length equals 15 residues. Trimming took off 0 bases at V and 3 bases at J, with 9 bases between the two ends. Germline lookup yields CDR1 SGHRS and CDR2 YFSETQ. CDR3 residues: CASSLGGRPNEKLFF. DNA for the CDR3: TGCGCCAGCAGCTTGGGGGGACGGCCTAATGAAAAACTGTTTTTT. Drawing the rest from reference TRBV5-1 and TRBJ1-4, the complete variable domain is KAGVTQTPRYLIKTRGQQVTLSCSPISGHRSVSWYQQTPGQGLQFLFEYFSETQRNKGNFPGRFSGRQFSNSRSEMNVSTLELGDSALYLCASSLGGRPNEKLFFGSGTQLSVL.

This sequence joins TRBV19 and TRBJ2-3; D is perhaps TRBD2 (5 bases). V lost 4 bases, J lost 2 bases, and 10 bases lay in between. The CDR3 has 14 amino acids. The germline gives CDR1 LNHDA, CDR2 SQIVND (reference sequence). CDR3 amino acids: CASSRGLNTDTQYF. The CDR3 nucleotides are TGTGCCAGTAGTAGAGGACTTAACACAGATACGCAGTATTTT.

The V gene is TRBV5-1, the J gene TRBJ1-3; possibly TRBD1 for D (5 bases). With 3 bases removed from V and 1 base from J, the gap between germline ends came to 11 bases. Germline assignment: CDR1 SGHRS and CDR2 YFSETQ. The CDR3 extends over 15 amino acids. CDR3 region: CASSSSGGSGNTIYF. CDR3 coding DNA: TGCGCCAGCAGCTCGAGCGGGGGGTCTGGAAACACCATATATTTT. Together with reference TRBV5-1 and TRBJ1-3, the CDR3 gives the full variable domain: KAGVTQTPRYLIKTRGQQVTLSCSPISGHRSVSWYQQTPGQGLQFLFEYFSETQRNKGNFPGRFSGRQFSNSRSEMNVSTLELGDSALYLCASSSSGGSGNTIYFGEGSWLTVV.

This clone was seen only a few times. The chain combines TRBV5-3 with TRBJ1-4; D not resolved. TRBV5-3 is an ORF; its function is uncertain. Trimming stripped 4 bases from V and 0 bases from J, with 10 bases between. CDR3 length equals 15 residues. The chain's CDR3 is CARSRFVATNEKLFF. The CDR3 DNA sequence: TGTGCCAGAAGCCGCTTTGTTGCAACTAATGAAAAACTGTTTTTT.

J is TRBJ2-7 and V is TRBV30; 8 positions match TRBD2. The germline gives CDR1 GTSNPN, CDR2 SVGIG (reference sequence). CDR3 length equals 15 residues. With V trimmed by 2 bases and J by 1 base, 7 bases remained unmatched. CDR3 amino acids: CAWSIGLAASYEQYF. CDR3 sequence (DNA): TGTGCCTGGAGTATCGGACTAGCCGCGTCCTACGAGCAGTACTTC.

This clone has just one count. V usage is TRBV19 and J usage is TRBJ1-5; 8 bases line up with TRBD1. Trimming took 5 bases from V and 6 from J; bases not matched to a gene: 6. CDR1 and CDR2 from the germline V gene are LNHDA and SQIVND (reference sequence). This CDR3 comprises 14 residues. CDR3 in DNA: TGTGCCAGTAGTTGGGGGACAGGTGGTCAGCCCCAGCATTTT. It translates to CASSWGTGGQPQHF.

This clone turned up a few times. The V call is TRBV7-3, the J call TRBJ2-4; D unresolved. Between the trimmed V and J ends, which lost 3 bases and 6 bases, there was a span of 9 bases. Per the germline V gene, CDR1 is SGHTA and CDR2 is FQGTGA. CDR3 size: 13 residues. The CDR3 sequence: CASSFGEGNIQYF. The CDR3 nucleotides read TGTGCCAGCAGCTTTGGGGAAGGAAACATTCAGTACTTC.

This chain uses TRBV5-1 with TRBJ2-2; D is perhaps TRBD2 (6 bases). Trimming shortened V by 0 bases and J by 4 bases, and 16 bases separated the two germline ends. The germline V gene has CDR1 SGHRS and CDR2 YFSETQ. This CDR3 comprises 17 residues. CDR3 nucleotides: TGCGCCAGCAGCTTGGCCCCCAGCGGGCTTCTCACCGGGGAGCTGTTTTTT. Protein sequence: CASSLAPSGLLTGELFF.

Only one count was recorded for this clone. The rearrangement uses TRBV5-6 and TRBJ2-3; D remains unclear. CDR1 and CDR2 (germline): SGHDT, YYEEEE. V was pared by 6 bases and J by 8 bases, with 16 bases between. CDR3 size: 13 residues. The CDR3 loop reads CASTNGRLGTQYF. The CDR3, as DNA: TGTGCCAGCACCAATGGCCGCCTGGGTACGCAGTATTTT. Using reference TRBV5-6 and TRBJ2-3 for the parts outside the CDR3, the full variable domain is DAGVTQSPTHLIKTRGQQVTLRCSPKSGHDTVSWYQQALGQGPQFIFQYYEEEERQRGNFPDRFSGHQFPNYSSELNVNALLLGDSALYLCASTNGRLGTQYFGPGTRLTVL.

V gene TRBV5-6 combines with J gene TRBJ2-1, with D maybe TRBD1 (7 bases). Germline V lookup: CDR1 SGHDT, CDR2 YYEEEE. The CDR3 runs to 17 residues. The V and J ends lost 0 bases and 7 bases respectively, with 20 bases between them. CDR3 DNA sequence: TGTGCCAGCAGCTTGGAAGGGGGCGGGAAGGTCTGGAATGAGCAGTTCTTC. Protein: CASSLEGGGKVWNEQFF.

In DNA, the CDR3 is TGTGCCAGCAGTCCTCAGGGAGGGACCTATGGCTACACCTTC. This sequence encodes CASSPQGGTYGYTF. V usage is TRBV27 and J usage is TRBJ1-2; the D gene is possibly TRBD1 (5 bases). The CDR3 is 14 amino acids. Germline assignment: CDR1 MNHEY and CDR2 SMNVEV (reference sequence). V was clipped by 5 bases and J by 4 bases, with 14 bases between them.

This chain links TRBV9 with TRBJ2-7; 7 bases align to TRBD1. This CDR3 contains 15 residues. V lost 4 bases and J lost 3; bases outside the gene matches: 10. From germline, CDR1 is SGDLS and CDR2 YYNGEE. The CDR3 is CASSSPRSGGYEQYF. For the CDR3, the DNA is TGTGCCAGCAGCTCTCCAAGGTCAGGGGGCTACGAGCAGTACTTC.

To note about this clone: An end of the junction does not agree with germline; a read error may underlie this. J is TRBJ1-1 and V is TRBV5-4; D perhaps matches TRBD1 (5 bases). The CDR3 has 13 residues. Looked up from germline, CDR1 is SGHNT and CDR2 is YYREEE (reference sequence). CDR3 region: CASSRDLNAEAFF. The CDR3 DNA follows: TGTGCCAGCAGCCGGGACCTGAACGCTGAAGCTTTCTTT.

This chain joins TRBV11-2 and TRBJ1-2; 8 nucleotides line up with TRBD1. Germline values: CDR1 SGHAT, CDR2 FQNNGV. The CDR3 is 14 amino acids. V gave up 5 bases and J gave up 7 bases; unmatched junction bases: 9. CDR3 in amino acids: CASSPDRAPGGYTF. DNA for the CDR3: TGTGCCAGCAGCCCGGACAGGGCCCCAGGTGGCTACACCTTC. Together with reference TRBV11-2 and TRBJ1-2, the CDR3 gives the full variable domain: EAGVAQSPRYKIIEKRQSVAFWCNPISGHATLYWYQQILGQGPKLLIQFQNNGVVDDSQLPKDRFSAERLKGVDSTLKIQPAKLEDSAVYLCASSPDRAPGGYTFGSGTRLTVV.

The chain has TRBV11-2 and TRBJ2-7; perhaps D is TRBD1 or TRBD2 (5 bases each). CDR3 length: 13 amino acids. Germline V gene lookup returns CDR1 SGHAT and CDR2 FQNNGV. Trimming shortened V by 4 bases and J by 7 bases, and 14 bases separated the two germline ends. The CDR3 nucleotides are TGTGCCAGCAGCTCCCAGGGAGCTCAGGAGCAGTACTTC. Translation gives CASSSQGAQEQYF. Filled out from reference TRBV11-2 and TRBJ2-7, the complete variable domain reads EAGVAQSPRYKIIEKRQSVAFWCNPISGHATLYWYQQILGQGPKLLIQFQNNGVVDDSQLPKDRFSAERLKGVDSTLKIQPAKLEDSAVYLCASSSQGAQEQYFGPGTRLTVT.

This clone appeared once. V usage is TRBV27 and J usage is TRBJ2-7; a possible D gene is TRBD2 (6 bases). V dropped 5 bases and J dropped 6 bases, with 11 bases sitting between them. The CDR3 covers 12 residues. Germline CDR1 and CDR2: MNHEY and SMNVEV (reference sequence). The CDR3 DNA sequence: TGTGCCAGCAGTCCCGGGGGAGTCGAGCAGTACTTC. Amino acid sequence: CASSPGGVEQYF.

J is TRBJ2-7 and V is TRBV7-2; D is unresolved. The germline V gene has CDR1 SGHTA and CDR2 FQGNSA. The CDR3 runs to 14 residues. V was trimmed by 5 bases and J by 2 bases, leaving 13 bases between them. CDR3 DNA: TGTGCCAGCAGCCCCCGGGTGGGCCCCTACGAGCAGTACTTC. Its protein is CASSPRVGPYEQYF.

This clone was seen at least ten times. The chain's CDR3 is CSAPAWGGYTF. Written as DNA, the CDR3 is TGCAGCGCTCCAGCATGGGGCGGCTACACCTTC. The gene calls are TRBV29-1 and TRBJ1-2; D is perhaps TRBD1 (5 bases). With 7 bases removed from V and 8 bases from J, the gap between germline ends came to 14 bases. The CDR3 runs 11 residues. CDR1 and CDR2 from the germline V gene are SQVTM and ANQGSEA.

Written as DNA, the CDR3 is TGTGCCAGCAGCTTATACCCACGGACTGAAGCTTTCTTT. Its protein is CASSLYPRTEAFF. J is TRBJ1-1 and V is TRBV7-9; D remains unclear. This CDR3 contains 13 residues. Per germline, CDR1 SEHNR and CDR2 FQNEAQ (reference sequence). V was trimmed by 2 bases and J by 5 bases, leaving 9 bases between them.

This chain's CDR3 is CASSVDGQGVTDTQYF. CDR3 sequence (DNA): TGTGCCAGCAGCGTAGATGGACAGGGGGTCACAGATACGCAGTATTTT. The V and J genes are TRBV9 and TRBJ2-3, with 10 bases matching TRBD1. Germline V gives CDR1 SGDLS, CDR2 YYNGEE. The CDR3 contains 16 residues. V lost 0 bases and J lost 2; bases outside the gene matches: 3.